These 32 T cell receptor beta chains came from one sample sequenced in a study of regulatory T cells in long-lasting Graves disease. The authors built TCR beta libraries using iRepertoire HTBI primers and Arm-PCR of CDR3 regions. MiXCR, run by TCRdb on the multiplex PCR reads, gives a single entry per CDR3 protein. This table has 440,000 or so distinct CDR3 sequences, more than 12% appearing once. Specified time point: newly diagnosed GD, antithyroid drugs for less than 3 months. PBMC RNA served as the TCR library source. The same sample was also studied in work on T cells in Graves' hyperthyroidism and ophthalmopathy.

The sequenced sample was peripheral blood mononuclear cells (PBMCs), obtained at new diagnosis, from a patient treated with antithyroid drugs. The receptors originated from a woman between 25 and 40 years old with Graves disease.

About this clonotype: A single base separates this from a much larger clone, so it may be a read error. The chain's CDR3 is CASSSTSTGGLQAYEQFF. The CDR3, as DNA: TGTGCCAGCAGCTCCACCTCCACAGGGGGCCTACAGGCCTACGAGCAGTTCTTC. The V gene is TRBV6-4, the J gene TRBJ2-1; 9 bases align to TRBD1. CDR1 is MRHNA and CDR2 is SNTAGT in the germline V gene. The CDR3 runs 18 residues. The trim removed 6 bases at V and 10 bases at J, leaving 22 bases unmatched.

There are many counts of this clonotype. This chain joins TRBV7-9 and TRBJ1-1; D uncertain. The CDR3 has 13 residues. Looked up from germline, CDR1 is SEHNR and CDR2 is FQNEAQ (reference sequence). Trimming took off 7 bases at V and 1 base at J, with 10 bases between the two ends. CDR3 sequence (DNA): TGTGCCAGCACCTCAATGGAGAACACTGAAGCTTTCTTT. It translates to CASTSMENTEAFF. Using reference TRBV7-9 and TRBJ1-1 for the parts outside the CDR3, the full variable domain is DTGVSQNPRHKITKRGQNVTFRCDPISEHNRLYWYRQTLGQGPEFLTYFQNEAQLEKSRLLSDRFSAERPKGSFSTLEIQRTEQGDSAMYLCASTSMENTEAFFGQGTRLTVV.

This clonotype has just a few counts. The CDR3 bases are TGTGCCAGCAGCTTGACACTCTACACTGAAGCTTTCTTT. The encoded protein is CASSLTLYTEAFF. The rearrangement links TRBV5-4 to TRBJ1-1; D call uncertain. Trimming shortened V by 1 base and J by 3 bases, and 7 bases separated the two germline ends. The CDR3 sequence is 13 residues long. In germline, CDR1 is SGHNT, CDR2 YYREEE (reference sequence). The variable domain in full, completed from reference TRBV5-4 and TRBJ1-1, reads ETGVTQSPTHLIKTRGQQVTLRCSSQSGHNTVSWYQQALGQGPQFIFQYYREEENGRGNFPPRFSGLQFPNYSSELNVNALELDDSALYLCASSLTLYTEAFFGQGTRLTVV.

This clonotype occurred a few times. A junction end diverges from the germline sequence, so it may reflect a read error. The chain employs TRBV3-1 and TRBJ2-7, with 9 bases aligning to TRBD1. From germline, CDR1 is LGHDT and CDR2 YNNKEL (reference sequence). The CDR3 totals 15 residues. CDR3 bases: TGTGCCAGCAGCCAACCTGGACAGGGGTCCTACGAGCAGTGCTTC. This gives the protein CASSQPGQGSYEQCF.

This clonotype was detected many times. The rearrangement joins TRBV3-1 to TRBJ2-1; 8 bases agree with TRBD1. This CDR3 has 19 amino acids. Germline loops: CDR1 LGHDT, CDR2 YNNKEL (reference sequence). V lost 4 bases to trimming and J lost 0 bases; unmatched junction nucleotides: 14. CDR3 region: CASSPSRGRGRSSYNEQFF. CDR3 sequence (DNA): TGTGCCAGCAGCCCATCCCGAGGCAGGGGGCGAAGCTCCTACAATGAGCAGTTCTTC.

In this sample, this clonotype turned up a few times. The chain links TRBV12-3 or TRBV12-4 to TRBJ2-1, with unresolved D. The CDR3 extends over 15 amino acids. Trimming removed 6 bases from V and 3 bases from J, with 15 bases in between. The DNA of the CDR3 is TGTGCCAGCAGCCGGTTAGTGGGCCTCTACAATGAGCAGTTCTTC. Residues: CASSRLVGLYNEQFF.

This clonotype was found many times. The CDR3 DNA sequence: TGCAGTGCTATAAATCCTAGCGGGAGGGCCCAAGAGACCCAGTACTTC. Residues: CSAINPSGRAQETQYF. The J gene is TRBJ2-5, the V gene TRBV20-1, with 12 bases fitting TRBD2. CDR1 is DFQATT and CDR2 is SNEGSKA in the germline V gene (reference sequence). This CDR3 has 16 residues. Germline trimming cut 4 bases from V and 1 base from J; bases unmatched to any gene: 7.

This clonotype has just a few counts. The junction departs from germline at one end; a sequencing error may be responsible. This chain uses TRBV30 with TRBJ2-7; D is unclear. The CDR3 is 11 amino acids. CDR1 is GTSNPN and CDR2 is SVGIG in the germline V gene (reference sequence). CDR3 sequence reads: CAWSVMAEPNF. The CDR3 DNA follows: TGTGCCTGGAGTGTAATGGCGGAGCCGAACTTC.

At least ten counts were recorded for this clonotype. The chain has TRBV6-1 and TRBJ1-2, with 8 bases aligning to TRBD1. Trimming removed 6 bases from V and 0 bases from J; junction bases left unmatched: 6. In germline, CDR1 is MNHNS, CDR2 SASEGT. The CDR3 is 15 amino acids. Here the CDR3 reads CASREWDRTNYGYTF. CDR3 DNA: TGTGCCAGCAGGGAGTGGGACAGGACTAACTATGGCTACACCTTC.

Only a few counts were recorded for this clonotype. This chain joins TRBV7-9 and TRBJ1-1; D is uncertain. The CDR3 runs to 13 residues. V lost 5 bases and J lost 4, with 11 bases in between. The germline CDR1 and CDR2 sequences are SEHNR and FQNEAQ (reference sequence). The CDR3 DNA is TGTGCCAGCAGCCCACCGGCTGGCACTGAAGCTTTCTTT. Translating gives CASSPPAGTEAFF.

About this clonotype: The CDR3 does not end in the conserved phenylalanine or tryptophan, so this is likely a read error. CDR3 region: CASSGPAGAPSTDTQYS. The CDR3 coding sequence is TGTGCCAGCAGCGGACCAGCGGGAGCCCCAAGCACAGATACGCAGTATTCT. The gene calls are TRBV6-4 and TRBJ2-3, with TRBD2 matching over 8 bases. The CDR3 has 17 residues. The germline CDR1 and CDR2 sequences are MRHNA and SNTAGT. Trimming cost V 6 bases and J 0 bases; bases outside gene matches: 11.

The chain is built from TRBV9 and TRBJ1-4; no definite D call. The CDR3 is 15 amino acids. The V and J ends lost 3 bases and 5 bases respectively, with 14 bases between them. Germline CDR1 is SGDLS and CDR2 is YYNGEE. CDR3 sequence: CASSAQPGVNEKLFF. Here the CDR3 DNA reads TGTGCCAGCAGCGCTCAGCCGGGCGTAAATGAAAAACTGTTTTTT.

This CDR3 is CASSGFRATNEKLFF. CDR3 in DNA: TGTGCCAGCTCCGGTTTTCGGGCAACTAATGAAAAACTGTTTTTT. The chain joins TRBV7-8 to TRBJ1-4; D gene ambiguous. Trimming removed 8 bases from V and 0 bases from J, with 13 bases in between. From germline, CDR1 is SGHVS and CDR2 FQNEAQ. The CDR3 sequence is 15 residues long.

This clonotype occurred many times. The CDR3 reads CASLHRGSGETQYF. CDR3 sequence (DNA): TGTGCCAGCTTACACCGGGGCAGCGGAGAGACCCAGTACTTC. V is TRBV12-3 or TRBV12-4 and J is TRBJ2-5; D possibly matches TRBD1 or TRBD2 (5 bases each). V was trimmed by 8 bases and J by 4 bases, leaving 17 bases between them. The CDR3 runs to 14 residues.

This chain's CDR3 is CASSAVGTDTQYF. The CDR3 coding sequence is TGTGCCAGCAGCGCGGTCGGCACAGATACGCAGTATTTT. The rearrangement uses TRBV7-3 and TRBJ2-3; D unclear. Between the trimmed V and J ends, which lost 5 bases and 1 base, there was a span of 7 bases. The germline gives CDR1 SGHTA, CDR2 FQGTGA. The CDR3 covers 13 residues. Based on the CDR3 plus reference TRBV7-3 and TRBJ2-3, the full variable domain is GAGVSQTPSNKVTEKGKYVELRCDPISGHTALYWYRQSLGQGPEFLIYFQGTGAADDSGLPNDRFFAVRPEGSVSTLKIQRTERGDSAVYLCASSAVGTDTQYFGPGTRLTVL.

This clonotype was found many times. This chain connects TRBV7-8 to TRBJ2-1; 10 bases align to TRBD2. J lost 5 bases, V lost 5 bases, and 6 bases had no gene match. CDR3 length equals 15 residues. Germline-derived CDR1 and CDR2 are SGHVS and FQNEAQ. The CDR3 loop is CASSVRLAGNNEQFF. CDR3 coding DNA: TGTGCCAGCAGCGTCCGACTAGCGGGTAACAATGAGCAGTTCTTC.

The chain is built from TRBV5-6 and TRBJ1-2; 8 nucleotides align to TRBD1. CDR3 length: 14 amino acids. V trimming: 6 bases; J trimming: 0 bases; junction bases outside the gene matches: 4. CDR1 SGHDT and CDR2 YYEEEE come from the germline V gene. Here the CDR3 reads CASTGQGSNYGYTF. The CDR3 DNA follows: TGTGCCAGCACCGGACAGGGCTCTAACTATGGCTACACCTTC.

This clonotype was seen many times. The rearrangement joins TRBV14 to TRBJ2-7, with 11 positions matching TRBD2. Germline CDR1 and CDR2: SGHDN and FVKESK. Trimming removed 0 bases from V and 4 bases from J; junction bases left unmatched: 14. There are 19 residues in the CDR3. The CDR3 coding sequence is TGTGCCAGCAGCCAAGAGGGACTAGCGGACGTTACCGGCGTTTACGAGCAGTACTTC. Translated, it gives CASSQEGLADVTGVYEQYF.

CDR3 amino acids: CASSLDEISEQFF. CDR3 coding DNA: TGTGCCAGCAGCTTAGATGAGATCTCAGAGCAGTTCTTC. The rearrangement uses TRBV11-3 and TRBJ2-1, with unresolved D. Trimming removed 0 bases from V and 10 bases from J, with 10 bases in between. The CDR3 is 13 amino acids. The germline gives CDR1 SGHNT, CDR2 YENEEA.

This clonotype was counted ten times or more. The CDR3 DNA sequence: TGTGCCAGCAGCTCTAGCGGGACGAACACCGGGGAGCTGTTTTTT. Translating gives CASSSSGTNTGELFF. The chain recombines TRBV3-1 with TRBJ2-2; 9 nucleotides agree with TRBD2. With 5 bases clipped from V and 0 bases from J, the junction kept 1 base outside the gene matches. Germline assignment: CDR1 LGHDT and CDR2 YNNKEL (reference sequence). This CDR3 spans 15 amino acids.

The chain uses TRBV15 and TRBJ2-3; 14 bases fit TRBD2. The germline CDR1 and CDR2 sequences are LNHNV and YYDKDF (reference sequence). V was pared by 1 base and J by 4 bases, with 4 bases of the junction left unmatched. The CDR3 length is 17 residues. CDR3 residues: CATSRAGLAGVSDTQYF. CDR3 nucleotide sequence: TGTGCCACCAGCAGAGCGGGACTAGCGGGAGTGTCAGATACGCAGTATTTT.

This clonotype was picked up many times. The gene calls are TRBV24-1 and TRBJ2-5; the D gene is possibly TRBD2 (6 bases). V was pared by 3 bases and J by 4 bases, with 11 bases between. The CDR3 spans 14 residues. CDR1 KGHDR and CDR2 SFDVKD come from the germline V gene. The CDR3, as DNA: TGTGCCACCAGTGATCGGCTGCGGGGAGAGACCCAGTACTTC. Translated: CATSDRLRGETQYF.

This clonotype has only a few counts. Given the absence of the conserved phenylalanine or tryptophan at the CDR3 end, a read error is likely. The rearrangement joins TRBV10-3 to TRBJ2-5; 10 positions agree with TRBD2. The CDR3 spans 16 residues. J lost 0 bases, V lost 4 bases, and 5 bases had no gene match. From germline, CDR1 is ENHRY and CDR2 SYGVKD. CDR3 sequence: CAISGVAGGNQETQYL. Written as DNA, the CDR3 is TGTGCCATCAGTGGGGTAGCGGGAGGCAACCAAGAGACCCAGTACCTC.

This clonotype was observed a few times. The chain links TRBV2 to TRBJ1-5, with TRBD1 identical over 8 bases. The CDR3 loop spans 15 amino acids. Per the germline V gene, CDR1 is SNHLY and CDR2 is FYNNEI. Trimming took 1 base from V and 7 from J; bases not matched to a gene: 6. CDR3 amino acids: CASSEELTGVQPQHF. The CDR3 region has the DNA TGTGCCAGCAGTGAAGAGTTGACAGGGGTCCAGCCCCAGCATTTT.

This clonotype was detected a few times. A much larger clone differs by one base, so this may be a read error. V usage is TRBV20-1 and J usage is TRBJ1-1; perhaps TRBD1 as D (5 bases). Trimming stripped 8 bases from V and 1 base from J, with 11 bases between. The CDR3 sequence is 12 residues long. Germline V gene sequence: CDR1 DFQATT, CDR2 SNEGSKA (reference sequence). The CDR3 DNA is TGCAGTACACAGGAGAGGAACACTGAAGCTTTCTTT. Amino acid sequence: CSTQERNTEAFF.

This clonotype was found many times. V usage is TRBV20-1 and J usage is TRBJ2-3, with 7 bases matching TRBD2. The junction had 5 bases not matched to a gene; V was cut back by 5 bases and J by 6 bases. CDR1 and CDR2 (germline): DFQATT, SNEGSKA (reference sequence). The length of the CDR3 is 12 residues. CDR3 amino acids: CSAGLGSDTQYF. The CDR3, as DNA: TGCAGTGCTGGACTAGGGAGCGATACGCAGTATTTT.

This clonotype occurred many times. The chain links TRBV6-5 to TRBJ1-1; D possibly corresponds to TRBD1 (5 bases). The ends were cut back, 4 bases at V and 2 bases at J, with 11 bases in the middle. The CDR3 length is 14 residues. CDR1 and CDR2 from the germline V gene are MNHEY and SVGAGI. The CDR3 sequence is CASSSGRGNTEAFF. The CDR3 nucleotides are TGTGCCAGCAGTTCCGGGAGGGGAAACACTGAAGCTTTCTTT.

This clonotype was seen only a few times. The chain links TRBV2 to TRBJ1-5; 7 nucleotides align to TRBD1. V lost 0 bases, J lost 6 bases, and 5 bases stayed unmatched. In germline, CDR1 is SNHLY, CDR2 FYNNEI. The CDR3 spans 15 residues. The CDR3 region is CASSEAGAGGQPQHF. DNA of the CDR3: TGTGCCAGCAGTGAAGCAGGGGCAGGGGGTCAGCCCCAGCATTTT.

This clonotype was counted ten times or more. The chain employs TRBV7-6 and TRBJ2-7; the D gene is possibly TRBD2 (6 bases). Trimming removed 4 bases from V and 6 bases from J, with 16 bases in between. CDR1 and CDR2 (germline): SGHVS, FNYEAQ. This CDR3 spans 14 amino acids. The CDR3 DNA is TGTGCCAGCAGCTCCCTTTTAGCGGCAACCGAGCAGTACTTC. Translation gives CASSSLLAATEQYF.

This clonotype was recorded at least ten times. This chain joins TRBV5-1 and TRBJ2-3, with 8 bases aligning to TRBD2. The V and J ends lost 3 bases and 5 bases, in that order; junction bases with no gene match: 8. This CDR3 contains 15 residues. Germline V gives CDR1 SGHRS, CDR2 YFSETQ. The CDR3 coding sequence is TGCGCCAGCAGCTCAACTAGCGGCCAAGGAGATACGCAGTATTTT. It yields the protein CASSSTSGQGDTQYF. Filled out from reference TRBV5-1 and TRBJ2-3, the complete variable domain reads KAGVTQTPRYLIKTRGQQVTLSCSPISGHRSVSWYQQTPGQGLQFLFEYFSETQRNKGNFPGRFSGRQFSNSRSEMNVSTLELGDSALYLCASSSTSGQGDTQYFGPGTRLTVL.

This clonotype was seen repeatedly, ten times or more. The chain links TRBV7-9 to TRBJ1-2, with D hard to call. V gave up 5 bases and J gave up 1 base, with 11 bases separating them. The germline CDR1 and CDR2 sequences are SEHNR and FQNEAQ (reference sequence). The CDR3 loop spans 14 amino acids. CDR3 amino acids: CASSPMRVNYGYTF. CDR3 sequence (DNA): TGTGCCAGCAGCCCCATGAGGGTTAACTATGGCTACACCTTC.

This clonotype was observed at least ten times. This chain connects TRBV4-1 to TRBJ2-1; D gene ambiguous. V lost 4 bases to trimming and J lost 4 bases, with 17 bases between them. This CDR3 spans 16 amino acids. Germline CDR1 MGHRA, CDR2 YSYEKL. The CDR3: CASSPTAGGYYNEQFF. DNA for the CDR3: TGCGCCAGCAGCCCGACGGCAGGCGGCTATTACAATGAGCAGTTCTTC.